The 22 T cell receptor beta chains below come from one sample, sequenced in a study of cytomegalovirus exposure and HLA in healthy donors. Primers for the PCR totalled 60 Vbeta and 13 Jbeta. This table comes from immunoSEQ multiplex PCR, and its TCRdb copy is limited to in-frame clones, with some not included. The top ten hold roughly 1.2% of the sample, which has about 190,000 clones, approximately 88% seen once. The sample consisted of PBMCs. These receptors came from a boy aged 2 to 10 in good health and CMV-seronegative.

This clone was observed a handful of times. Other DNA sequences in this specimen translate into the identical CDR3. The chain carries TRBV4-3 and TRBJ1-1; D ambiguous. The V and J ends lost 3 bases and 1 base respectively, with 9 bases between them. This CDR3 is 14 amino acids long. Germline values: CDR1 LGHNA, CDR2 YSLEER. The CDR3 reads CASSQAGENTEAFF. In nucleotides, the CDR3 is TGCGCCAGCAGCCAGGCCGGGGAGAACACTGAAGCTTTCTTT.

As DNA, the CDR3 is TGTGCCAGTATGGGCTCGAACACTGAAGCTTTCTTT. Translation: CASMGSNTEAFF. The chain is built from TRBV19 and TRBJ1-1; D gene unclear. From germline, CDR1 is LNHDA and CDR2 SQIVND (reference sequence). CDR3 size: 12 residues. The germline V and J ends were trimmed by 7 bases and 1 base, with 7 bases remaining between them.

The rearrangement links TRBV6-1 to TRBJ2-1, with a weak D call TRBD2 (5 bases). The CDR3 is 15 residues long. Trimming pared 1 base from V and 7 bases from J, leaving 14 bases between. Germline CDR1 MNHNS, CDR2 SASEGT. CDR3 in DNA: TGTGCCAGCAGTGAAGTGACGGGAAGAGAGAATGAGCAGTTCTTC. This translates into CASSEVTGRENEQFF.

The chain couples TRBV19 to TRBJ1-1; perhaps TRBD1 as D (6 bases). Germline V CDR1 and CDR2: LNHDA, SQIVND (reference sequence). Trimming shortened V by 9 bases and J by 0 bases, and 8 bases separated the two germline ends. The CDR3 contains 12 residues. The CDR3 loop is CASRDMNTEAFF. Here the CDR3 DNA reads TGTGCCAGCAGGGACATGAACACTGAAGCTTTCTTT.

The chain combines TRBV15 with TRBJ2-7; 7 positions agree with TRBD2. Germline lookup yields CDR1 LNHNV and CDR2 YYDKDF (reference sequence). With V trimmed by 1 base and J by 3 bases, 6 bases remained unmatched. The CDR3 totals 15 residues. CDR3 sequence (DNA): TGTGCCACCAGCAGAGTAAGCGGGAAAAACTACGAGCAGTACTTC. It is translated as CATSRVSGKNYEQYF.

The chain is built from TRBV18 and TRBJ1-5, with D tentatively TRBD1 (5 bases). With 3 bases removed from V and 5 bases from J, the gap between germline ends came to 8 bases. This CDR3 has 13 amino acids. Germline lookup yields CDR1 KGHSH and CDR2 LQKENI. For the CDR3, the DNA is TGTGCCAGCTCACCCGAAGGGGATCAGCCCCAGCATTTT. Its protein product is CASSPEGDQPQHF.

This clone was seen a few times. The V gene is TRBV5-1, the J gene TRBJ1-1; 8 bases align to TRBD1. This CDR3 is 12 amino acids long. CDR1 and CDR2 (germline): SGHRS, YFSETQ. V shed 4 bases, J shed 4 bases, and the junction held 0 bases outside the gene matches. CDR3 bases: TGCGCCAGCAGCACAGGGGGCACTGAAGCTTTCTTT. Its translation is CASSTGGTEAFF.

The chain recombines TRBV7-2 with TRBJ2-1, with 11 bases that match TRBD2. This CDR3 has 16 amino acids. V shed 6 bases, J shed 9 bases, and the junction held 13 bases outside the gene matches. Germline CDR1 is SGHTA and CDR2 is FQGNSA. The CDR3 spells CASSYYQLAGAGEQFF. In DNA form, the CDR3 reads TGTGCCAGCAGTTATTACCAACTAGCGGGGGCCGGTGAGCAGTTCTTC.

The chain has TRBV6-6 and TRBJ1-2; no clear D gene. The CDR3 is 14 residues long. CDR1 is MNHNY and CDR2 is SVGAGI in the germline V gene (reference sequence). The germline V and J ends were trimmed by 2 bases and 8 bases, with 15 bases remaining between them. CDR3 sequence: CASSYPPPVAGYTF. In DNA, the CDR3 is TGTGCCAGCAGTTACCCTCCCCCGGTCGCGGGCTACACCTTC.

On this clone: Other DNA sequences of this sample code for an identical CDR3. The rearrangement joins TRBV19 to TRBJ2-7; TRBD2 aligns across 12 bases. The CDR3 is 13 amino acids. V lost 6 bases and J lost 4; bases outside the gene matches: 1. The germline CDR1 and CDR2 sequences are LNHDA and SQIVND (reference sequence). CDR3: CASRTSGSYEQYF. The CDR3 bases are TGTGCCAGTAGGACTAGCGGGAGTTACGAGCAGTACTTC. Full variable domain (missing parts from reference TRBV19 and TRBJ2-7): DGGITQSPKYLFRKEGQNVTLSCEQNLNHDAMYWYRQDPGQGLRLIYYSQIVNDFQKGDIAEGYSVSREKKESFPLTVTSAQKNPTAFYLCASRTSGSYEQYFGPGTRLTVT.

The chain carries TRBV7-2 and TRBJ2-1, with 10 bases that match TRBD2. Germline CDR1 SGHTA, CDR2 FQGNSA. V trimming: 4 bases; J trimming: 5 bases; junction bases outside the gene matches: 17. The CDR3 contains 19 residues. CDR3 in amino acids: CASSSKLFSSGSNHNEQFF. CDR3 bases: TGTGCCAGCAGCTCTAAGCTCTTTTCTAGCGGGAGTAACCACAATGAGCAGTTCTTC. The complete variable domain, with remaining parts taken from reference TRBV7-2 and TRBJ2-1, reads GAGVSQSPSNKVTEKGKDVELRCDPISGHTALYWYRQSLGQGLEFLIYFQGNSAPDKSGLPSDRFSAERTGGSVSTLTIQRTQQEDSAVYLCASSSKLFSSGSNHNEQFFGPGTRLTVL.

The chain joins TRBV6-5 to TRBJ2-7, with 10 bases lining up with TRBD1. Germline loops: CDR1 MNHEY, CDR2 SVGAGI. Trimming took 6 bases from V and 6 from J; bases not matched to a gene: 5. The CDR3 has 13 residues. This CDR3 reads CASSPDRGIEQYV. The CDR3 DNA follows: TGTGCCAGCAGCCCGGACAGGGGGATCGAGCAGTACGTC.

The J gene is TRBJ1-3, the V gene TRBV14; a possible D gene is TRBD1 (6 bases). CDR3 size: 14 residues. Germline V lookup: CDR1 SGHDN, CDR2 FVKESK. Trimming removed 6 bases from V and 4 bases from J, with 13 bases in between. CDR3 in amino acids: CASRLQGSGNTIYF. In DNA, the CDR3 is TGTGCCAGCAGATTACAGGGAAGCGGAAACACCATATATTTT.

The rearrangement links TRBV7-6 to TRBJ2-5; no clear D gene. Gene TRBJ2-7 matches the end of the DNA better, so the J call may be wrong. CDR3 length: 15 amino acids. Germline lookup yields CDR1 SGHVS and CDR2 FNYEAQ. CDR3 residues: CASSLRASSDYEQYF. CDR3 DNA: TGTGCCAGCAGCTTACGGGCAAGCTCCGACTACGAGCAGTACTTC.

The J gene is TRBJ1-3, the V gene TRBV7-9; 7 nucleotides line up with TRBD1. This CDR3 has 15 amino acids. J gave up 5 bases and V 1 base, and 5 bases lay outside the gene matches. The germline V gene has CDR1 SEHNR and CDR2 FQNEAQ (reference sequence). The DNA for the CDR3 is TGTGCCAGCAGCTTAGGAGACAGGGATAGAAACACCATATATTTT. Translated, it gives CASSLGDRDRNTIYF.

The CDR3, as DNA: TGTGCCAGCTCACCGGGACAGCACTATGGCTACACCTTC. It codes for CASSPGQHYGYTF. This chain connects TRBV18 to TRBJ1-2; 7 bases line up with TRBD1. V lost 3 bases, J lost 3 bases, and 1 base stayed unmatched. This CDR3 is built from 13 residues. The V gene's germline CDR1 is KGHSH and CDR2 LQKENI.

In DNA, the CDR3 is TGTGCCAGCAATCAAGGGCTAGCTGTTCTGTATTTT. Protein product: CASNQGLAVLYF. This chain uses TRBV6-1 with TRBJ2-3; a weak D match, TRBD2 (5 bases). V gave up 7 bases and J gave up 14 bases, with 19 bases separating them. The CDR3 is made up of 12 amino acids. CDR1 is MNHNS and CDR2 is SASEGT in the germline V gene.

The chain employs TRBV4-2 and TRBJ2-5; 7 nucleotides match TRBD1. This CDR3 is built from 17 residues. The germline V gene encodes CDR1 LGHNA and CDR2 YNFKEQ. V lost 4 bases, J lost 1 base, and 12 bases stayed unmatched. CDR3 protein: CASSRHSSTGAQETQYF. DNA for the CDR3: TGTGCCAGCAGCCGCCACAGCTCCACAGGGGCCCAAGAGACCCAGTACTTC.

The J gene is TRBJ2-5, the V gene TRBV5-1; the D is unclear. This CDR3 is 12 amino acids long. Germline CDR1 is SGHRS and CDR2 is YFSETQ. V was pared by 4 bases and J by 2 bases, with 6 bases between. The CDR3 is CASSPSQETQYF. The CDR3 nucleotides read TGCGCCAGCAGCCCGTCGCAAGAGACCCAGTACTTC.

The genes are TRBV7-9 and TRBJ2-3, with 10 bases that match TRBD1. J was trimmed by 3 bases and V by 5 bases; bases with no gene match: 5. The CDR3 length is 15 residues. CDR1 and CDR2 from the germline V gene are SEHNR and FQNEAQ (reference sequence). The CDR3 bases are TGTGCCAGCAGCACTGGACAGGGGGTAACAGATACGCAGTATTTT. It codes for CASSTGQGVTDTQYF.

CDR3 sequence reads: CASSQGWSEGGYYGYTF. CDR3 in DNA: TGCGCCAGCAGCCAAGGATGGAGCGAAGGGGGCTACTATGGCTACACCTTC. This chain connects TRBV4-3 to TRBJ1-2; 7 nucleotides match TRBD1. This CDR3 contains 17 residues. Trimming took 1 base from V and 3 from J; bases not matched to a gene: 11. The germline CDR1 and CDR2 sequences are LGHNA and YSLEER.

V is TRBV4-3 and J is TRBJ2-3; tentatively, D is TRBD2 (6 bases). CDR1 is LGHNA and CDR2 is YSLEER in the germline V gene. The CDR3 runs to 15 residues. Trimming took 4 bases from V and 6 from J, leaving 17 bases between them. The DNA of the CDR3 is TGCGCCAGCAGCCGCCGGGCGGGACCGGAGGATACGCAGTATTTT. It codes for CASSRRAGPEDTQYF.